This T cell receptor (beta chain) was identified during a study of blood T cell repertoires in COVID-19. J lost 7 bases, V lost 1 base, and 8 bases had no gene match. From germline, CDR1 is GTSNPN and CDR2 SVGIG (reference sequence). This CDR3 comprises 15 residues. Clones were sequenced by immunoSEQ multiplex PCR, and TCRdb holds only the in-frame ones, with some missing. The sample lists 220,000 or so clones; 80% were seen once. This clone was seen just once. The sequenced sample was peripheral blood. The sequence derives from an older woman with acute or convalescent COVID-19. This chain uses TRBV30 with TRBJ2-1; 9 bases agree with TRBD2. As DNA, the CDR3 is TGTGCCTGGAGTGGTTTAGCGGGAGCGGTGAATGAGCAGTTCTTC. This codes for CAWSGLAGAVNEQFF.